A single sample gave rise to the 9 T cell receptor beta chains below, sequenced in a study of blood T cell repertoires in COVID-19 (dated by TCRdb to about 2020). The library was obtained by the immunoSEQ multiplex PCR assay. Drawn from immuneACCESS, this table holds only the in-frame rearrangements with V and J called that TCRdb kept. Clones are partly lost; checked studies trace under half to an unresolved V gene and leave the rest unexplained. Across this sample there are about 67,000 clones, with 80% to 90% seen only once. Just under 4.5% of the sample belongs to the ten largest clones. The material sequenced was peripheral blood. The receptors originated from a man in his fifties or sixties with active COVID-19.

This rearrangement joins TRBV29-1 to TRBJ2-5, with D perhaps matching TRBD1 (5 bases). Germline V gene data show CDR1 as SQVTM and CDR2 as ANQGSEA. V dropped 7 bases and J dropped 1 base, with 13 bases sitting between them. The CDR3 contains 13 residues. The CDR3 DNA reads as TGCAGCGCCCACAGGATAGTCCAAGAGACCCAGTACTTC. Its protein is CSAHRIVQETQYF.

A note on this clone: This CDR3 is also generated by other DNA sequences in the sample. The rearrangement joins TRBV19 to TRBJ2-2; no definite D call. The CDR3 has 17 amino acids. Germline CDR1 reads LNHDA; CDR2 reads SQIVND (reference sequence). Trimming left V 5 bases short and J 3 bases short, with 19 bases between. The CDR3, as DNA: TGTGCCAGTAGTCCCCTTCCCTTTTCCACGGACACCGGGGAGCTGTTTTTT. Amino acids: CASSPLPFSTDTGELFF.

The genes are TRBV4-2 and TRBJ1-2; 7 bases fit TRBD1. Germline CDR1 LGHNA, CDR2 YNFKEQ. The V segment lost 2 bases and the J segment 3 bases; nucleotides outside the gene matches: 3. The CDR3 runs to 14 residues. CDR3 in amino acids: CASSQMGQHYGYTF. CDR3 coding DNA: TGTGCCAGCAGCCAAATGGGACAGCACTATGGCTACACCTTC.

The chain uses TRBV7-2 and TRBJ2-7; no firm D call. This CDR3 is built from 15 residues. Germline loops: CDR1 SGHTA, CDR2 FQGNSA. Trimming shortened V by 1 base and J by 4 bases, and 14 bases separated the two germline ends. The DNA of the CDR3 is TGTGCCAGCAGCTTAGATGGCAAGGCGGAATACGAGCAGTACTTC. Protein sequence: CASSLDGKAEYEQYF.

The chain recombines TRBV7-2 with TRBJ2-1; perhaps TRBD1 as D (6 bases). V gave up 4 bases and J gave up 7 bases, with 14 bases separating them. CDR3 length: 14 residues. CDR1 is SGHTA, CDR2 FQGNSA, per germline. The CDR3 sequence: CASSSRSRGNEQFF. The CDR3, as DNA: TGTGCCAGCAGCTCCCGGAGTAGGGGGAATGAGCAGTTCTTC.

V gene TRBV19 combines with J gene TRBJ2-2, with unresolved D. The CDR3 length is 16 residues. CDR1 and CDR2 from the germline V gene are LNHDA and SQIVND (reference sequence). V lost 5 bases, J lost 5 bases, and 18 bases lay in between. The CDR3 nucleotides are TGTGCCAGTAGTGCGCTTTTTGAGGTTGGGACCGGGGAGCTGTTTTTT. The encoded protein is CASSALFEVGTGELFF.

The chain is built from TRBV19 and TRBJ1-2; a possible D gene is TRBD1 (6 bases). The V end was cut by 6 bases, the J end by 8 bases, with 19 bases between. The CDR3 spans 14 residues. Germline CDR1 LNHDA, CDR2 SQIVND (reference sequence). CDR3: CASSPAGGGRGYTF. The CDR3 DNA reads TGTGCCAGTAGCCCAGCCGGCGGGGGCAGGGGCTACACCTTC.

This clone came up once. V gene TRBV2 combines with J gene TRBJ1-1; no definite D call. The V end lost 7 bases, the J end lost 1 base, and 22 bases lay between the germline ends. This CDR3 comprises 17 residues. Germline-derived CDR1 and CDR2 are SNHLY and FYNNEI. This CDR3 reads CASTGEPRVRTNTEAFF. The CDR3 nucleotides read TGTGCCAGCACTGGGGAGCCCCGAGTGAGGACGAACACTGAAGCTTTCTTT.

The CDR3 sequence: CASSLVPGVNNEQFF. CDR3 in DNA: TGTGCCAGCAGCTTAGTCCCGGGAGTTAACAATGAGCAGTTCTTC. V usage is TRBV7-8 and J usage is TRBJ2-1; weak D call: TRBD2 (6 bases). V dropped 1 base and J dropped 5 bases, with 12 bases sitting between them. Per germline, CDR1 SGHVS and CDR2 FQNEAQ. This CDR3 is built from 15 residues.